The clone carrying this TCR beta chain was found once. Per the study methods: The assay estimated nucleated cells by amplifying reference gene primers. Clones were read by immunoSEQ multiplex PCR, and TCRdb kept only the in-frame ones, dropping some. That table furnishes V, J and clone size, whereas the DNA furnished D and trimming. The profile shows around 12,000 clones, approximately 87% of them singletons. These data belong to a study of blood T cell repertoires in COVID-19. About the research overall: The United States, Italy and Spain provided the acute and convalescent COVID-19 samples. Sample material is recorded as cDNA or gDNA derived from T cells, B-cell-depleted T cells, or PBMCs.

Source material: peripheral blood. The receptor comes from a human donor in a cohort sampled during active COVID-19.

The CDR3 here is CASSSYAGTGGRETQYF. CDR3 bases: TGTGCCAGCAGCTCTTACGCCGGGACAGGGGGACGGGAGACCCAGTACTTC. This chain uses TRBV28 with TRBJ2-5, with 11 bases lining up with TRBD1. V lost 6 bases to trimming and J lost 5 bases; unmatched junction nucleotides: 14. Per the germline V gene, CDR1 is MDHEN and CDR2 is SYDVKM. The CDR3 covers 17 residues.